What follows is one T cell receptor beta chain and its context. As yet, its antigen is unknown. The data were taken from a study of shared clonotypes between healthy human individuals. The wider study: The study drew on a couple of women and a few men aged 18 to 49 as donors.

Some clones are missing from TCRdb's copy, which holds only in-frame ones; the method was immunoSEQ multiplex PCR. The sample records approximately 440,000 clones, roughly three quarters being singletons. Germline V gene lookup returns CDR1 SNHLY and CDR2 FYNNEI. Trimming stripped 6 bases from V and 1 base from J, with 14 bases between. The CDR3 runs to 15 residues. Recent acute infections and vaccinations were absent in the healthy HIV-negative adult donors. Every contributor of samples was a Caucasian grown-up residing in Nashville, Tennessee. Study results and caveats: The authors sampled blood alone, and tissue repertoires likely differ.

The sequence was collected from a woman aged 40 to 55 in good health. Some clones in this sample may be carry-over from other donors' samples. The source material was PBMCs. The rearrangement uses TRBV2 and TRBJ2-3; tentative D call: TRBD1 (7 bases). CDR3 residues: CASSLRGVGTDTQYF. The CDR3 coding sequence is TGTGCCAGCAGCCTCAGGGGGGTGGGCACAGATACGCAGTATTTT.